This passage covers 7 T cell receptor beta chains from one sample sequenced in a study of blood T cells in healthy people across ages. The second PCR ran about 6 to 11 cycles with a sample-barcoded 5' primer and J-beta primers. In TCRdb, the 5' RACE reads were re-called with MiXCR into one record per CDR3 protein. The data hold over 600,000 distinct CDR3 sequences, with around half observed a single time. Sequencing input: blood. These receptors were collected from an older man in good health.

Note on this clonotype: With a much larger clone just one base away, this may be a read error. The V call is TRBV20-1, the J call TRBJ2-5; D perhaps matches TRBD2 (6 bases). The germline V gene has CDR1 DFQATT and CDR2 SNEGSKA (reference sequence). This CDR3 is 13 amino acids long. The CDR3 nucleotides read TGCAGTGCTAGGGTACTAGCCTCAGAGGCCCAGTACTTC. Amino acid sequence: CSARVLASEAQYF.

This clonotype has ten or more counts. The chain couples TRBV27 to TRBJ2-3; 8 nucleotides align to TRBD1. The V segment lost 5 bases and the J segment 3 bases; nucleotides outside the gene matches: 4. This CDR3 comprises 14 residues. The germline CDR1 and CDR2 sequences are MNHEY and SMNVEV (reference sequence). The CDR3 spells CASSGQGTTDTQYF. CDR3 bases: TGTGCCAGCAGTGGACAGGGTACTACAGATACGCAGTATTTT.

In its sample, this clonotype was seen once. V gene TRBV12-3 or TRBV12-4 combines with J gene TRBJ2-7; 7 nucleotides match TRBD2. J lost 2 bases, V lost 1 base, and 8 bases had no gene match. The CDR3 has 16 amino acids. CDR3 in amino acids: CASSLGQTSLAYEQYF. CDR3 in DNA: TGTGCCAGCAGTTTAGGACAGACTAGCCTCGCCTACGAGCAGTACTTC.

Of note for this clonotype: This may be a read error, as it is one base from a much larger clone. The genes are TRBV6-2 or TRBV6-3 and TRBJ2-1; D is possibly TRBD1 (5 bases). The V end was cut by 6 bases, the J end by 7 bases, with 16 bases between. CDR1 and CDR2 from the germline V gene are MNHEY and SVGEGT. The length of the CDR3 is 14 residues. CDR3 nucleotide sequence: TGTGCCAGCAGACAGGCGCTTCATGCTAATGAGCAGTTCTTC. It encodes CASRQALHANEQFF.

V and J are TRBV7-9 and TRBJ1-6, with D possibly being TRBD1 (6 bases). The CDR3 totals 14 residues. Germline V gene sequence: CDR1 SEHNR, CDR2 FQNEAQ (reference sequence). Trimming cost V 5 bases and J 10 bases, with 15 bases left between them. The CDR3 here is CASSPGGLRSPLHF. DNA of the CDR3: TGTGCCAGCAGCCCTGGGGGGCTAAGGTCACCCCTCCACTTT. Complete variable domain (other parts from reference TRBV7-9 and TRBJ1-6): DTGVSQNPRHKITKRGQNVTFRCDPISEHNRLYWYRQTLGQGPEFLTYFQNEAQLEKSRLLSDRFSAERPKGSFSTLEIQRTEQGDSAMYLCASSPGGLRSPLHFGNGTRLTVT.

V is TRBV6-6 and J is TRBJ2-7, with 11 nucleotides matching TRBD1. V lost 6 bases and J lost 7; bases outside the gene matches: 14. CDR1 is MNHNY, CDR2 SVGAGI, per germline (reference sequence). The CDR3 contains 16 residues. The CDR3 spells CASSTIIGQGAGEQYF. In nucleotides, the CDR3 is TGTGCCAGCAGCACAATCATCGGACAGGGGGCGGGGGAGCAGTACTTC.

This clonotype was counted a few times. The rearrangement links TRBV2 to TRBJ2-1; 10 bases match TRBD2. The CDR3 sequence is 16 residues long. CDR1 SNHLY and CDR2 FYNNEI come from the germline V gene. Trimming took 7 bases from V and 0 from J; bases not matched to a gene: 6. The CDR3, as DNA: TGTGCCAGCACCGGACTAGCGGCCCTCTCCTACAATGAGCAGTTCTTC. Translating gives CASTGLAALSYNEQFF.